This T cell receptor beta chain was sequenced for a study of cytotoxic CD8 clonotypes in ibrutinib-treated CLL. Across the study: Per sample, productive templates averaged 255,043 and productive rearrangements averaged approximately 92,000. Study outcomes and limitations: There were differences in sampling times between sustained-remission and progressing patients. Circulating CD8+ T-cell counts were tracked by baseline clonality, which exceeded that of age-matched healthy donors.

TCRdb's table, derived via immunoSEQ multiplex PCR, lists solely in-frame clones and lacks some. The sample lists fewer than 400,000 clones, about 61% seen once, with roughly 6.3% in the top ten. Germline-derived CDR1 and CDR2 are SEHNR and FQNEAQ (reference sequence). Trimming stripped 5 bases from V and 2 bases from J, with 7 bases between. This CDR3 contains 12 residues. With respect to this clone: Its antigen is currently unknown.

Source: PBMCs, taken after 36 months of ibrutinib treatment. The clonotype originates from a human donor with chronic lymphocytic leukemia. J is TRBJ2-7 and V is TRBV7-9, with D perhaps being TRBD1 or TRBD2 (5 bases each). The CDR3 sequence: CASSEGTYEQYF. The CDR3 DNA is TGTGCCAGCAGCGAGGGGACCTACGAGCAGTACTTC.